This T cell receptor beta chain appears in the sequencing data of a study of read filtering for tumor transcriptome and immune sequencing. Overall study context: Mean patient age was approximately 66 years, range roughly 40 to 80; around 17 male, roughly 14 female. Notes on the study in general: This fraction held mixed bone marrow immune cells after CD138-negative sorting. Single-read clonotypes: around 81% of IR-seq clonotypes (roughly 4% of reads), more than 70% of RNA-seq clonotypes (under 50% of reads).

This clonotype has just a few counts. Its matching antigen is unknown. This sequence may be a read error, since a much larger clone differs from it by one base. From 300 to 400 ng of RNA, a library with molecular barcoded alpha/delta and beta/gamma adaptors was made. Each CDR3 protein gets one entry after TCRdb re-called the reads with MiXCR. This repertoire shows 45,000 to 55,000 distinct CDR3 sequences, 10% to 15% found once; its top ten account for about 14%. The germline CDR1 and CDR2 sequences are SGHRS and YFSETQ. This CDR3 region has 14 residues. The sample was a population of CD138-negative cells sorted from bone marrow. V usage is TRBV5-1 and J usage is TRBJ1-1; D might be TRBD1 (5 bases). The sequence came from a donor at least 40 years old with multiple myeloma. CDR3 sequence: CASSLDGDGTEASF. The CDR3 bases are TGCGCCAGCAGCTTGGATGGGGACGGCACTGAAGCTTCCTTT.